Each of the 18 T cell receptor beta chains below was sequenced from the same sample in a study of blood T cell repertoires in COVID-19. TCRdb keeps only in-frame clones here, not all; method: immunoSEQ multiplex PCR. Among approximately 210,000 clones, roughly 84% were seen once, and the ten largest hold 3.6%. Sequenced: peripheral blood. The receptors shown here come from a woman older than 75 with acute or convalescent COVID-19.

CDR3: CASSDRQGNTEAFF. The CDR3 region has the DNA TGTGCCAGCAGCGACAGACAGGGGAACACTGAAGCTTTCTTT. This chain connects TRBV7-2 to TRBJ1-1; TRBD1 matches at 7 bases. The CDR3 runs to 14 residues. J was trimmed by 1 base and V by 5 bases; bases with no gene match: 4. Per germline, CDR1 SGHTA and CDR2 FQGNSA.

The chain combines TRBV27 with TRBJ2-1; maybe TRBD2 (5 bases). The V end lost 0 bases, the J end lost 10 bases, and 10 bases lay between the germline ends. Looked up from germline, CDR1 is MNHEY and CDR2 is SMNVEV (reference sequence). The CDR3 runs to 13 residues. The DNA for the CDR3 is TGTGCCAGCAGTTTATCAGAGGGTTGGGAGCAGTTCTTC. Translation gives CASSLSEGWEQFF.

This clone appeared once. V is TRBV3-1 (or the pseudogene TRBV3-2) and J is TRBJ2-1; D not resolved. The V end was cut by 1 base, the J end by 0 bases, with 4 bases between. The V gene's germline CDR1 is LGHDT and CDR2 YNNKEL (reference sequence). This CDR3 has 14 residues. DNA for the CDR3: TGTGCCAGCAGCCAAGGGAGCTCCTACAATGAGCAGTTCTTC. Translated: CASSQGSSYNEQFF.

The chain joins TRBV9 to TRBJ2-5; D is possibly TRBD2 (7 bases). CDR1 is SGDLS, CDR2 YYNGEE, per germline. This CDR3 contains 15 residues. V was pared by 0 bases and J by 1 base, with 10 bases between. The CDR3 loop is CASSVVGGAQETQYF. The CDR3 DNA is TGTGCCAGCAGCGTAGTGGGGGGGGCCCAAGAGACCCAGTACTTC.

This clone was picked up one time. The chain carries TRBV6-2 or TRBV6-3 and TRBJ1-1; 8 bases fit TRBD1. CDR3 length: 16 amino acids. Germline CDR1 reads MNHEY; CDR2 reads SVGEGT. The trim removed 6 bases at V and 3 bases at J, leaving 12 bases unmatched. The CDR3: CASSRRQGARYTEAFF. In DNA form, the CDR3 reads TGTGCCAGCAGCCGTAGGCAGGGGGCTCGTTACACTGAAGCTTTCTTT.

The CDR3 is CASSLRSGPWENTEAFF. Here the CDR3 DNA reads TGCGCCAGCAGCTTGAGGTCAGGGCCTTGGGAGAACACTGAAGCTTTCTTT. The chain is built from TRBV5-1 and TRBJ1-1; D may be TRBD1 (5 bases). This CDR3 comprises 17 residues. From germline, CDR1 is SGHRS and CDR2 YFSETQ. Between the trimmed V and J ends, which lost 1 base and 1 base, there was a span of 17 bases.

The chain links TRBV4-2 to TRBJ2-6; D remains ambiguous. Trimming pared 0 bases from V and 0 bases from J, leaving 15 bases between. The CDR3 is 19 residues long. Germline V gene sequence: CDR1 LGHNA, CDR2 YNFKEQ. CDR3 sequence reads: CASSQEPGEYYSGANVLTF. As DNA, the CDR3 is TGTGCCAGCAGCCAAGAACCCGGAGAGTATTACTCTGGGGCCAACGTCCTGACTTTC.

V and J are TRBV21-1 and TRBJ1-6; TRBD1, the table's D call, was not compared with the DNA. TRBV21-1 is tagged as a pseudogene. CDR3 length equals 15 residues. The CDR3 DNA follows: TGTGCCAGCAGCAAAGAGGACAGGGATAATTCACCCCTCCACTTT. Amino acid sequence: CASSKEDRDNSPLHF.

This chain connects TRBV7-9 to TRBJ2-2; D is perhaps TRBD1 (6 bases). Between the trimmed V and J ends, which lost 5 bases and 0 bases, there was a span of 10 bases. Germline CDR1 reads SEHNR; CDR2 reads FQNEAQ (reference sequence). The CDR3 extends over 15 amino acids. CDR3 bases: TGTGCCAGCAGCGCTTACAGGGCGAACACCGGGGAGCTGTTTTTT. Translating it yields CASSAYRANTGELFF.

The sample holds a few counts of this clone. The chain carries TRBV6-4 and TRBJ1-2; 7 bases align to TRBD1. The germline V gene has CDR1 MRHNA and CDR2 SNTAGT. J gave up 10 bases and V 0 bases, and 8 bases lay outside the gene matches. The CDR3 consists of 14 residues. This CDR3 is CASSDSSDRPIYTF. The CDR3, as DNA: TGTGCCAGCAGTGACTCTTCGGACAGGCCGATCTACACCTTC.

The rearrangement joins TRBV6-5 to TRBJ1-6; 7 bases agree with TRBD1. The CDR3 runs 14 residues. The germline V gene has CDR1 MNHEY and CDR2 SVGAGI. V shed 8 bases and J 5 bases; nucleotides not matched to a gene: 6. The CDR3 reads CASSTGVDNSPLHF. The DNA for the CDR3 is TGTGCCAGCTCTACAGGGGTTGATAATTCACCCCTCCACTTT.

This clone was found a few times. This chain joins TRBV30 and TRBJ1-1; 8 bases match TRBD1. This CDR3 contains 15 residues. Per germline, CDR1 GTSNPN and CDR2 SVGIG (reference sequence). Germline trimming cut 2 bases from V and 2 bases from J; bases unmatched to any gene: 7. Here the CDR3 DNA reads TGTGCCTGGAGTTTACATGCAGGGGGCAACACTGAAGCTTTCTTT. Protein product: CAWSLHAGGNTEAFF. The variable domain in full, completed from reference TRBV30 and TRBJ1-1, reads SQTIHQWPATLVQPVGSPLSLECTVEGTSNPNLYWYRQAAGRGLQLLFYSVGIGQISSEVPQNLSASRPQDRQFILSSKKLLLSDSGFYLCAWSLHAGGNTEAFFGQGTRLTVV.

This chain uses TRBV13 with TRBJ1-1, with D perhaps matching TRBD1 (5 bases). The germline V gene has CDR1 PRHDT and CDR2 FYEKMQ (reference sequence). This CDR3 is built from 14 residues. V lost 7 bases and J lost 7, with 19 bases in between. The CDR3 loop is CASTLSPAQGEAFF. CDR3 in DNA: TGTGCCAGCACCCTTTCCCCGGCCCAGGGTGAAGCTTTCTTT.

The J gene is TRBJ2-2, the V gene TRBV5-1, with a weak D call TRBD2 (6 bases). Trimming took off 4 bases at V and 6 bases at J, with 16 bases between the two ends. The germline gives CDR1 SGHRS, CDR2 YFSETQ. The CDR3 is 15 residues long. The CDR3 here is CASSPTEGRAGELFF. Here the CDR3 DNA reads TGCGCCAGCAGCCCCACGGAGGGGCGGGCCGGGGAGCTGTTTTTT.

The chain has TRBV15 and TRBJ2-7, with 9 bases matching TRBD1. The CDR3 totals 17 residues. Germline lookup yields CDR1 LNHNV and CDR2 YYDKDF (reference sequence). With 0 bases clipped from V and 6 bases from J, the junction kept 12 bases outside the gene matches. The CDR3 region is CATSRELPGTGLSEQYF. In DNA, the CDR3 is TGTGCCACCAGCAGAGAGCTCCCCGGGACAGGGCTATCCGAGCAGTACTTC.

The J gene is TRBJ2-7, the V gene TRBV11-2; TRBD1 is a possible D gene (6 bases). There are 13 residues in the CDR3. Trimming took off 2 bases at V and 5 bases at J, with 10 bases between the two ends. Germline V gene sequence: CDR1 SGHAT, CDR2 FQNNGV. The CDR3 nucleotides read TGTGCCAGCAGCTTACACAGGGCCGACGAGCAGTACTTC. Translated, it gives CASSLHRADEQYF.

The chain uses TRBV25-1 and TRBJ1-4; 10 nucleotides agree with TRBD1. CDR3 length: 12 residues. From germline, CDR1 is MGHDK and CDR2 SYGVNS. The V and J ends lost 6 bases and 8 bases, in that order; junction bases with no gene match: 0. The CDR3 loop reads CASRTGGEKLFF. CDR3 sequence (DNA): TGTGCCAGCAGGACAGGGGGCGAAAAACTGTTTTTT.

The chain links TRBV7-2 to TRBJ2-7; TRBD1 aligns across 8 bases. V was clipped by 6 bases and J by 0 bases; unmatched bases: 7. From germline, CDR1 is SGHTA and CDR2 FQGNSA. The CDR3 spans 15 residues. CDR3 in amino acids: CASSSTGASSYEQYF. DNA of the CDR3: TGTGCCAGCAGTTCGACAGGGGCCAGCTCCTACGAGCAGTACTTC.